One and the same sample provided the 25 T cell receptor beta chains below, sequenced in a study of CD8 T cells in Susac syndrome. An input of about 0.5 to 1 ug of RNA was subjected to reverse transcription using random hexamers. TCRdb passed the immunoSEQ multiplex PCR reads through MiXCR, listing each CDR3 protein once. The sample has some 190,000 distinct CDR3 sequences, 90% to 95% seen once. The sequencing input was CD4+ T cells from PBMCs. The origin of the receptors is a human donor in good health.

This clonotype was detected once. This chain connects TRBV15 to TRBJ2-5; 10 bases align to TRBD1. Germline CDR1 and CDR2: LNHNV and YYDKDF (reference sequence). The CDR3 has 17 amino acids. The J segment lost 5 bases and the V segment lost 4 bases, leaving 13 bases of the junction unmatched. The CDR3 region is CATSNPRGQGLRETQYF. The CDR3 region has the DNA TGTGCCACCAGCAACCCACGGGGACAGGGGCTCCGGGAGACCCAGTACTTC. The variable domain in full, with the rest retrieved from reference TRBV15 and TRBJ2-5, is DAMVIQNPRYQVTQFGKPVTLSCSQTLNHNVMYWYQQKSSQAPKLLFHYYDKDFNNEADTPDNFQSRRPNTSFCFLDIRSPGLGDTAMYLCATSNPRGQGLRETQYFGPGTRLLVL.

The rearrangement uses TRBV9 and TRBJ2-2, with 9 bases aligning to TRBD2. This CDR3 contains 17 residues. The junction had 8 bases not matched to a gene; V was cut back by 3 bases and J by 2 bases. CDR1 is SGDLS and CDR2 is YYNGEE in the germline V gene. In nucleotides, the CDR3 is TGTGCCAGCAGCGGGTCCCATAGCGGGAGAAACACCGGGGAGCTGTTTTTT. Translating gives CASSGSHSGRNTGELFF. The whole variable domain, remainder taken from reference TRBV9 and TRBJ2-2, is DSGVTQTPKHLITATGQRVTLRCSPRSGDLSVYWYQQSLDQGLQFLIQYYNGEERAKGNILERFSAQQFPDLHSELNLSSLELGDSALYFCASSGSHSGRNTGELFFGEGSRLTVL.

This chain uses TRBV20-1 with TRBJ2-1; TRBD1 or TRBD2 may be the D gene (5 bases each). The CDR3 totals 14 residues. With 3 bases removed from V and 2 bases from J, the gap between germline ends came to 11 bases. CDR1 is DFQATT and CDR2 is SNEGSKA in the germline V gene (reference sequence). DNA of the CDR3: TGCAGTGCTAGTTTCGGGACGGCCTACAATGAGCAGTTCTTC. Translated, it gives CSASFGTAYNEQFF.

This clonotype is a singleton in its sample. This CDR3 reads CSARISDTEAFF. The CDR3 DNA reads as TGCAGCGCTAGGATATCGGACACTGAAGCTTTCTTT. V is TRBV29-1 and J is TRBJ1-1, with D unresolved. Germline loops: CDR1 SQVTM, CDR2 ANQGSEA. V lost 7 bases, J lost 3 bases, and 12 bases lay in between. CDR3 length: 12 amino acids.

This rearrangement joins TRBV27 to TRBJ1-2; D unclear. Germline CDR1 MNHEY, CDR2 SMNVEV (reference sequence). V lost 6 bases to trimming and J lost 7 bases, with 12 bases between them. The CDR3 is 12 residues long. CDR3 sequence: CASSYLNGGYTF. CDR3 nucleotides: TGTGCCAGCAGCTACCTCAATGGTGGCTACACCTTC.

The V gene is TRBV29-1, the J gene TRBJ2-3; D gene unclear. V lost 1 base to trimming and J lost 3 bases, with 8 bases between them. The germline gives CDR1 SQVTM, CDR2 ANQGSEA. The CDR3 sequence is 13 residues long. This CDR3 is CSVEAVGTDTQYF. CDR3 bases: TGCAGCGTTGAAGCGGTTGGGACAGATACGCAGTATTTT.

This clonotype was counted between two and nine times. The chain joins TRBV20-1 to TRBJ2-7; 7 positions agree with TRBD1. V was clipped by 2 bases and J by 4 bases; unmatched bases: 8. Germline-derived CDR1 and CDR2 are DFQATT and SNEGSKA (reference sequence). The CDR3 consists of 14 residues. Here the CDR3 DNA reads TGCAGTGCTAGACGGCCGGGACAGCCATACGAGCAGTACTTC. Amino acids: CSARRPGQPYEQYF.

V gene TRBV3-1 combines with J gene TRBJ1-1; 7 nucleotides match TRBD1. The length of the CDR3 is 14 residues. Trimming took 3 bases from V and 1 from J; bases not matched to a gene: 2. The germline V gene encodes CDR1 LGHDT and CDR2 YNNKEL (reference sequence). Here the CDR3 DNA reads TGTGCCAGCAGCCAGGGGGACAGGAACACTGAAGCTTTCTTT. Protein: CASSQGDRNTEAFF. Filled out from reference TRBV3-1 and TRBJ1-1, the complete variable domain reads DTAVSQTPKYLVTQMGNDKSIKCEQNLGHDTMYWYKQDSKKFLKIMFSYNNKELIINETVPNRFSPKSPDKAHLNLHINSLELGDSAVYFCASSQGDRNTEAFFGQGTRLTVV.

The chain uses TRBV20-1 and TRBJ2-2, with TRBD1 identical over 7 bases. Unmatched junction bases numbered 4, after V lost 3 bases and J lost 0 bases. The CDR3 runs to 15 residues. CDR1 and CDR2 from the germline V gene are DFQATT and SNEGSKA (reference sequence). CDR3 residues: CSARPGTANTGELFF. For the CDR3, the DNA is TGCAGTGCTAGGCCCGGGACAGCGAACACCGGGGAGCTGTTTTTT.

The chain links TRBV20-1 to TRBJ2-7; 7 bases match TRBD2. Germline values: CDR1 DFQATT, CDR2 SNEGSKA (reference sequence). The CDR3 spans 13 residues. J was trimmed by 0 bases and V by 6 bases; bases with no gene match: 5. CDR3 coding DNA: TGCAGTGCACCAACTAGCGACTCCTACGAGCAGTACGTC. Amino acids: CSAPTSDSYEQYV.

The table lists this clonotype with a count of one. This chain connects TRBV29-1 to TRBJ2-5; 9 nucleotides line up with TRBD1. Per germline, CDR1 SQVTM and CDR2 ANQGSEA. The CDR3 extends over 14 amino acids. J lost 4 bases, V lost 6 bases, and 9 bases had no gene match. Here the CDR3 reads CSVEDRGDIETQYF. The CDR3 bases are TGCAGCGTGGAGGACAGGGGTGATATAGAGACCCAGTACTTC.

V is TRBV3-1 and J is TRBJ2-3; D possibly uses TRBD1 or TRBD2 (5 bases each). Trimming cost V 3 bases and J 6 bases, with 10 bases left between them. This CDR3 is 13 amino acids long. In germline, CDR1 is LGHDT, CDR2 YNNKEL (reference sequence). The CDR3 loop reads CASSQRGGDTQYF. DNA of the CDR3: TGTGCCAGCAGCCAGAGGGGCGGGGATACGCAGTATTTT.

The chain recombines TRBV28 with TRBJ2-6, with 7 bases matching TRBD1. With V trimmed by 5 bases and J by 12 bases, 16 bases remained unmatched. The CDR3 is 16 residues long. CDR1 and CDR2 from the germline V gene are MDHEN and SYDVKM. In DNA, the CDR3 is TGTGCCAGCAGTCCACCCCGGGACAGTTTTAATGGCGTCCTGACTTTC. Its translation: CASSPPRDSFNGVLTF.

This rearrangement joins TRBV9 to TRBJ1-4; D remains ambiguous. V shed 2 bases and J shed 6 bases, with 11 bases lying between them. The CDR3 covers 14 residues. Germline loops: CDR1 SGDLS, CDR2 YYNGEE. CDR3 in DNA: TGTGCCAGCAGCGTGGATCCCCGCTATGAAAAACTGTTTTTT. This codes for CASSVDPRYEKLFF.

This chain connects TRBV25-1 to TRBJ2-5; no definite D call. Germline values: CDR1 MGHDK, CDR2 SYGVNS. The V end lost 0 bases, the J end lost 1 base, and 9 bases lay between the germline ends. CDR3 length: 15 amino acids. The CDR3 DNA is TGTGCCAGCAGTGAATATGGGCGAAGCCAAGAGACCCAGTACTTC. Its protein is CASSEYGRSQETQYF.

The rearrangement uses TRBV29-1 and TRBJ2-3; D may be TRBD2 (7 bases). The CDR3 length is 13 residues. Per the germline V gene, CDR1 is SQVTM and CDR2 is ANQGSEA. The CDR3 region has the DNA TGCAGTCTTGAGGGGGGGGGTGCAGATACGCAGTATTTT. This sequence encodes CSLEGGGADTQYF.

The chain employs TRBV7-2 and TRBJ2-5; no reliable D call. Trimming removed 6 bases from V and 1 base from J, with 12 bases in between. Germline CDR1 SGHTA, CDR2 FQGNSA. The CDR3 spans 14 residues. The CDR3 is CASRPMAVQETQYF. Here the CDR3 DNA reads TGTGCCAGCAGGCCTATGGCAGTCCAAGAGACCCAGTACTTC.

The chain has TRBV29-1 and TRBJ2-1; D remains ambiguous. The CDR3 consists of 10 residues. V shed 7 bases and J shed 4 bases, with 5 bases lying between them. Germline V gene lookup returns CDR1 SQVTM and CDR2 ANQGSEA. The CDR3 reads CSGVYNEQFF. The CDR3, as DNA: TGCAGCGGTGTTTACAATGAGCAGTTCTTC.

The rearrangement links TRBV29-1 to TRBJ2-5, with a possible D match to TRBD1 (5 bases). The V and J ends lost 6 bases and 5 bases respectively, with 16 bases between them. The V gene's germline CDR1 is SQVTM and CDR2 ANQGSEA. The CDR3 is 13 residues long. Here the CDR3 reads CSVSETVEETQYF. The CDR3 DNA reads as TGCAGCGTCTCTGAGACAGTGGAGGAGACCCAGTACTTC.

This rearrangement joins TRBV18 to TRBJ1-1; 7 bases are a match to TRBD1. V lost 8 bases and J lost 1; bases outside the gene matches: 4. CDR1 KGHSH and CDR2 LQKENI come from the germline V gene. The CDR3 has 13 amino acids. CDR3 in DNA: TGTGCCAGCACCCGACAGGGGAACACTGAAGCTTTCTTT. Its translation is CASTRQGNTEAFF.

The chain joins TRBV5-1 to TRBJ2-1, with 9 positions matching TRBD1. This CDR3 is built from 15 residues. Germline V gene lookup returns CDR1 SGHRS and CDR2 YFSETQ. Trimming cost V 4 bases and J 10 bases; bases outside gene matches: 12. This CDR3 is CASSPGTGLGVEQFF. Written as DNA, the CDR3 is TGCGCCAGCAGCCCAGGGACAGGGCTGGGGGTAGAGCAGTTCTTC.

The chain joins TRBV6-6 to TRBJ1-5; maybe TRBD1 (5 bases). This CDR3 has 15 residues. Per the germline V gene, CDR1 is MNHNY and CDR2 is SVGAGI (reference sequence). Trimming removed 0 bases from V and 4 bases from J, with 10 bases in between. The CDR3: CASSYSGDGNQPQHF. The DNA of the CDR3 is TGTGCCAGCAGTTACTCCGGGGACGGGAATCAGCCCCAGCATTTT.

V is TRBV3-1 and J is TRBJ2-7; a possible D gene is TRBD1 (5 bases). The CDR3 is 14 residues long. V lost 4 bases, J lost 4 bases, and 14 bases lay in between. Germline-derived CDR1 and CDR2 are LGHDT and YNNKEL (reference sequence). The CDR3 sequence is CASSLRAGPYEQYV. The CDR3 DNA sequence: TGTGCCAGCAGCCTCCGGGCAGGGCCTTACGAGCAGTACGTC.

This chain links TRBV2 with TRBJ1-2; 8 bases align to TRBD1. After removal of 0 bases from V and 6 bases from J, the junction contained 12 bases not matched to a gene. CDR1 is SNHLY and CDR2 is FYNNEI in the germline V gene. CDR3 size: 17 residues. CDR3 DNA sequence: TGTGCCAGCAGTGAAGCGCTGGTCAGGGGGCGCTCAGATGGCTACACCTTC. This sequence encodes CASSEALVRGRSDGYTF.

V gene TRBV20-1 combines with J gene TRBJ2-7, with D perhaps matching TRBD1 (5 bases). This CDR3 region has 14 residues. V lost 3 bases, J lost 1 base, and 13 bases lay in between. Germline CDR1 DFQATT, CDR2 SNEGSKA (reference sequence). The CDR3 protein is CSASTGVVSYEQYF. The CDR3 nucleotides read TGCAGTGCTAGTACAGGAGTGGTATCCTACGAGCAGTACTTC.